This T cell receptor beta chain was sequenced in a study of blood T cell repertoires in COVID-19. The authors' processing: It was from reference gene primer amplification that nucleated cell counts were estimated. TCRdb's table, derived via immunoSEQ multiplex PCR, lists solely in-frame clones and lacks some. V, J and clone size are taken as reported in that table, and D and trimming were inferred from the DNA itself. The sample consists of 250,000 to 300,000 clones, 80% to 90% of them appearing once. The germline V and J ends were trimmed by 0 bases and 4 bases, with 9 bases remaining between them. Germline CDR1 LNHNV, CDR2 YYDKDF (reference sequence). This CDR3 spans 14 amino acids.

The chain couples TRBV15 to TRBJ1-2, with a weak D call TRBD1 (6 bases). The TCR sequence derives from a woman aged 70-85 years with acute or convalescent COVID-19. Sample: peripheral blood. CDR3 in amino acids: CATSRDADSYGYTF. The CDR3 DNA sequence: TGTGCCACCAGCAGAGATGCGGACAGCTATGGCTACACCTTC.